Listed here is a single T cell receptor (beta chain). Its specificity is not known. The whole isolated RNA underwent reverse transcription, so sequencing captured expressed TCRB transcripts. TCRdb's copy holds only in-frame clones and misses some; the assay was immunoSEQ multiplex PCR. The data show about 400,000 clones, about 12% seen once. These data are taken from a study of beta chain features in type 1 diabetes. Points from the study as a whole: In every one of the four CD4+ subsets, TCRB CDR3s were moderately but significantly shorter in Type 1 diabetes patients.

This CDR3 region has 17 residues. The V segment lost 3 bases and the J segment 3 bases; nucleotides outside the gene matches: 12. Germline values: CDR1 MDHEN, CDR2 SYDVKM. This TCR derives from a woman aged 18-30 years with type 1 diabetes. Sequencing input: naive CD4+ T cells from blood. The gene calls are TRBV28 and TRBJ2-7; 9 positions agree with TRBD2. The CDR3 region is CASSFRRGLAGSYEQYF. The CDR3 DNA reads TGTGCCAGCAGTTTCCGACGGGGACTAGCCGGTAGCTACGAGCAGTACTTC. The entire variable domain, with the rest obtained from reference TRBV28 and TRBJ2-7, is as follows: DVKVTQSSRYLVKRTGEKVFLECVQDMDHENMFWYRQDPGLGLRLIYFSYDVKMKEKGDIPEGYSVSREKKERFSLILESASTNQTSMYLCASSFRRGLAGSYEQYFGPGTRLTVT.